This TCR beta chain comes out of a study of T cells in Graves' hyperthyroidism and ophthalmopathy. General study results and limits: Model-based prediction identified ophthalmopathy a median around 6.7 months prior to its onset.

This clonotype came up a few times. Antigen: not known. The CDR3 regions of TCR beta were amplified from RNA transcripts. TCR CDR3 regions were first amplified by RT-PCR with HTBI primers. TCRdb used MiXCR to reprocess the multiplex PCR reads, holding one entry per CDR3 protein. In the table there are about 420,000 distinct CDR3 sequences, about a sixth of which are singletons. The CDR3 consists of 17 residues. Per the germline V gene, CDR1 is LGHNA and CDR2 is YNFKEQ. V trimming: 2 bases; J trimming: 1 base; junction bases outside the gene matches: 6. The source of this sequence is a woman aged 18-30 years with Graves' hyperthyroidism. V gene TRBV4-2 combines with J gene TRBJ1-1; TRBD1 matches 11 bases. Sequences were obtained from blood. CDR3 sequence (DNA): TGTGCCAGCAGCCAACCGAGGACAGGGGGCGAGAACACTGAAGCTTTCTTT. Its protein product is CASSQPRTGGENTEAFF.